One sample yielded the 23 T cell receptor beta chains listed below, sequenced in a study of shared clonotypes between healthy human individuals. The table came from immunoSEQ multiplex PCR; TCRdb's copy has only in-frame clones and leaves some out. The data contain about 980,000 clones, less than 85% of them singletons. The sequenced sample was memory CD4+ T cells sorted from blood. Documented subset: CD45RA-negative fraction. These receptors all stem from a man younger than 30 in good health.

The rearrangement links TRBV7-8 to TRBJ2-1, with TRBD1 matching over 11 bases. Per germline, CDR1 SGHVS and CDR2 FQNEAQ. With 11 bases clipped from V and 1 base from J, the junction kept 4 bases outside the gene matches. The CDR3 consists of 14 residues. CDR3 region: CASRDRGSYNEQFF. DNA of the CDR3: TGTGCCTCGAGGGACAGGGGGTCCTACAATGAGCAGTTCTTC.

The CDR3: CASSPYPNTF. The DNA for the CDR3 is TGTGCCAGCAGCCCATATCCCAACACCTTC. This sequence joins TRBV9 and TRBJ1-2, with D uncertain. Germline loops: CDR1 SGDLS, CDR2 YYNGEE. The CDR3 length is 10 residues. Trimming left V 4 bases short and J 12 bases short, with 10 bases between.

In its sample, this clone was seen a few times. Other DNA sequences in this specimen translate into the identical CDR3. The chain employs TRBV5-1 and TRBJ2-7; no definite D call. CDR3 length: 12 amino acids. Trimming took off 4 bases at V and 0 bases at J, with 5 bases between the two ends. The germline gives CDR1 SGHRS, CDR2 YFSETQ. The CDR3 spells CASSPPSYEQYF. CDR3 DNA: TGCGCCAGCAGCCCCCCCTCCTACGAGCAGTACTTC. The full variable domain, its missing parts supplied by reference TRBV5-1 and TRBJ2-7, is KAGVTQTPRYLIKTRGQQVTLSCSPISGHRSVSWYQQTPGQGLQFLFEYFSETQRNKGNFPGRFSGRQFSNSRSEMNVSTLELGDSALYLCASSPPSYEQYFGPGTRLTVT.

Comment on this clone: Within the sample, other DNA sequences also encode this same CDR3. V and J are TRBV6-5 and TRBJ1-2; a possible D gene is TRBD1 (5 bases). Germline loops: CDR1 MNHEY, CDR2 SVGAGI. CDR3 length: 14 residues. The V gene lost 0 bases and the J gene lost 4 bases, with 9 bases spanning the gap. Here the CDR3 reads CASSYSRRGYGYTF. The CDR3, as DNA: TGTGCCAGCAGTTACTCGAGGAGGGGCTATGGCTACACCTTC.

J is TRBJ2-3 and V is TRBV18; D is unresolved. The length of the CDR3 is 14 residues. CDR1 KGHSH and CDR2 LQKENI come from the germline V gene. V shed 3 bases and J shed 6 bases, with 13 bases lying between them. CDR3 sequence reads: CASSPPWAPDTQYF. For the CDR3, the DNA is TGTGCCAGCTCACCCCCGTGGGCTCCGGATACGCAGTATTTT.

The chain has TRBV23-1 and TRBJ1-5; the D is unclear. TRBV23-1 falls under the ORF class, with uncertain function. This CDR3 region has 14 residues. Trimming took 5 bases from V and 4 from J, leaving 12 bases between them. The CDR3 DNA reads TGCGCCAGCAGTAGGTCAGGCAGGAATCAGCCCCAGCATTTT. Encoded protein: CASSRSGRNQPQHF.

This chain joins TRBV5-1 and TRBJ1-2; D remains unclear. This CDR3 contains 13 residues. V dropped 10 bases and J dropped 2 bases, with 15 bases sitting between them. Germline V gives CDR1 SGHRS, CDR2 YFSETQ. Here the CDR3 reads CASTMGSNYGYTF. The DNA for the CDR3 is TGCGCCTCGACTATGGGGTCAAACTATGGCTACACCTTC.

The CDR3 DNA reads TGTGCCAGCAGCTCCAGGACTCTCGGGGAGCTGTTTTTT. As protein: CASSSRTLGELFF. The genes are TRBV7-8 and TRBJ2-2; a possible D gene is TRBD2 (5 bases). CDR3 length: 13 amino acids. Looked up from germline, CDR1 is SGHVS and CDR2 is FQNEAQ. With 4 bases removed from V and 7 bases from J, the gap between germline ends came to 10 bases.

The CDR3 reads CASSGLISGNTIYF. CDR3 in DNA: TGTGCCAGCAGCGGTCTTATCTCTGGAAACACCATATATTTT. The chain has TRBV9 and TRBJ1-3, with D unresolved. The ends were cut back, 3 bases at V and 0 bases at J, with 7 bases in the middle. Germline-derived CDR1 and CDR2 are SGDLS and YYNGEE. The CDR3 loop spans 14 amino acids.

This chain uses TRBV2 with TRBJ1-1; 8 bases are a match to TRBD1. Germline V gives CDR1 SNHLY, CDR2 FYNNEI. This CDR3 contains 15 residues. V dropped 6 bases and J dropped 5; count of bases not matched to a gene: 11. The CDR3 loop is CASSDRGTPGTEAFF. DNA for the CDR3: TGTGCCAGCAGCGACAGGGGAACCCCGGGAACTGAAGCTTTCTTT.

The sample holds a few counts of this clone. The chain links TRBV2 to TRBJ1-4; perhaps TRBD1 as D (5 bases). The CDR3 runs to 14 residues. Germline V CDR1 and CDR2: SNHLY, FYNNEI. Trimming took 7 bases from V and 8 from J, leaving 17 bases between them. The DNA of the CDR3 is TGTGCCAGCACAAAAGACGGGGGGAGGGAAAAACTGTTTTTT. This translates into CASTKDGGREKLFF.

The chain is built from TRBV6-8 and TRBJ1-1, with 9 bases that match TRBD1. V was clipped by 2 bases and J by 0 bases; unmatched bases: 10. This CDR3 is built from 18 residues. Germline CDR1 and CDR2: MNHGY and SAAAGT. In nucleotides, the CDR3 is TGTGCCAGCAGTTACAGGAAGGGACAGGGCGCGCTGAACACTGAAGCTTTCTTT. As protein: CASSYRKGQGALNTEAFF.

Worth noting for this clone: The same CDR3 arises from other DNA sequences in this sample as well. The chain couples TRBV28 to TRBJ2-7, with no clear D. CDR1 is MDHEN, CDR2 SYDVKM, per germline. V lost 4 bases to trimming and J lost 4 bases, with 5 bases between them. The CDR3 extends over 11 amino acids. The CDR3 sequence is CASSSTYEQYF. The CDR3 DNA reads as TGTGCCAGCAGTTCCACTTACGAGCAGTACTTC.

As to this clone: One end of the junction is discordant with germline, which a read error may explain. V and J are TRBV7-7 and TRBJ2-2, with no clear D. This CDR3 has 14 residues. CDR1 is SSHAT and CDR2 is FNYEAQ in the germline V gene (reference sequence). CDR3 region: CASSLQVGTGELFF. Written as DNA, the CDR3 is TGTGCTAGCAGCTTACAAGTAGGGACCGGGGAGCTGTTTTTT. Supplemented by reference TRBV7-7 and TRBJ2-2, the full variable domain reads GAGVSQSPRYKVTKRGQDVTLRCDPISSHATLYWYQQALGQGPEFLTYFNYEAQPDKSGLPSDRFSAERPEGSISTLTIQRTEQRDSAMYRCASSLQVGTGELFFGEGSRLTVL.

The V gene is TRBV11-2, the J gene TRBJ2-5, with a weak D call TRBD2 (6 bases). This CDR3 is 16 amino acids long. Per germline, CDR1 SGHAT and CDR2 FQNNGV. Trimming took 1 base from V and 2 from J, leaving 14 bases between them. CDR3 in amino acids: CASSLGATREQETQYF. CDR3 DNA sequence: TGTGCCAGCAGCTTAGGGGCGACTAGAGAGCAAGAGACCCAGTACTTC.

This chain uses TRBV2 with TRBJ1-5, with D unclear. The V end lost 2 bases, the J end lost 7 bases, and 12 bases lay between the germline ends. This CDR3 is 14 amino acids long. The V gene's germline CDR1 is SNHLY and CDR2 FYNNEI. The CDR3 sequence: CASSEIGPDQPQHF. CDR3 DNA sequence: TGTGCCAGCAGTGAAATAGGACCCGACCAGCCCCAGCATTTT.

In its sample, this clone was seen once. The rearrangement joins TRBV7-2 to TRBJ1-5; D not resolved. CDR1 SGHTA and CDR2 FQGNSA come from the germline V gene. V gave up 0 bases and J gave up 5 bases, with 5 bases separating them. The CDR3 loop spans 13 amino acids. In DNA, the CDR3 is TGTGCCAGCAGCTTAGCAGCGCATCAGCCCCAGCATTTT. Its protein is CASSLAAHQPQHF.

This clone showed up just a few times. The CDR3 DNA reads as TGTGCCAGCAGGGGGAAAACTGAAGCTTTCTTT. Translation gives CASRGKTEAFF. V is TRBV6-1 and J is TRBJ1-1; D is unresolved. Germline-derived CDR1 and CDR2 are MNHNS and SASEGT. The CDR3 consists of 11 residues. V lost 6 bases and J 5 bases, leaving 7 bases between the germline ends.

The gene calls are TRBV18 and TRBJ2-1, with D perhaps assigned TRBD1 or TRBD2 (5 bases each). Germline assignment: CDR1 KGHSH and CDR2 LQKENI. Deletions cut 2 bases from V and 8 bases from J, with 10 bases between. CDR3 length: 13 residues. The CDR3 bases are TGTGCCAGCTCACCAATAAGGGACCATGAGCAGTTCTTC. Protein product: CASSPIRDHEQFF. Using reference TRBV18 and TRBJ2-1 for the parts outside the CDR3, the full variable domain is NAGVMQNPRHLVRRRGQEARLRCSPMKGHSHVYWYRQLPEEGLKFMVYLQKENIIDESGMPKERFSAEFPKEGPSILRIQQVVRGDSAAYFCASSPIRDHEQFFGPGTRLTVL.

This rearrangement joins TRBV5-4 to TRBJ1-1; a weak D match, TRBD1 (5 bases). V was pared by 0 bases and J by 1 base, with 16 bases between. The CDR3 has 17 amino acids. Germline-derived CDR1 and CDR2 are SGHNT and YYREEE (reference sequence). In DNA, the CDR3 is TGTGCCAGCAGCTTGGGGGAAACAGGATTAAGGAACACTGAAGCTTTCTTT. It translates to CASSLGETGLRNTEAFF.

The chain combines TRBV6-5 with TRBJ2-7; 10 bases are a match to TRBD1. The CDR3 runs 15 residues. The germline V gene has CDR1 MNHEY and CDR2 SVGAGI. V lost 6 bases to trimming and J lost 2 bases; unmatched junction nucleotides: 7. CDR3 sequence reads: CASRIRDRGPYEQYF. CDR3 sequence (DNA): TGTGCCAGCAGGATCCGGGACAGGGGTCCCTACGAGCAGTACTTC.

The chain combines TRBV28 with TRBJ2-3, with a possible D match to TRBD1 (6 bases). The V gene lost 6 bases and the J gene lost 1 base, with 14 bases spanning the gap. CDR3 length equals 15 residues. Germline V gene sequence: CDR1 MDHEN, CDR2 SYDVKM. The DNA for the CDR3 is TGTGCCAGCAGCTCCCGGAGACAGGGCACAGATACGCAGTATTTT. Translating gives CASSSRRQGTDTQYF.

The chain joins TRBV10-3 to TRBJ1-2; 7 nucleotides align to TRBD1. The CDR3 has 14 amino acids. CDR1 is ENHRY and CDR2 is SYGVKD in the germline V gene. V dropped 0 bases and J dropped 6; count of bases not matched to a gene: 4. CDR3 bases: TGTGCCATCAGTGAGTCGACAGGGCGGAATGGCTACACCTTC. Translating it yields CAISESTGRNGYTF.